This TCR beta chain comes out of a study of T cell responses to AZD1222 COVID-19 vaccine. The table came from immunoSEQ multiplex PCR; TCRdb's copy has only in-frame clones and leaves some out. The top ten hold approximately 2.9% of the sample, which has about 120,000 clones, about 88% seen once. V was pared by 3 bases and J by 6 bases, with 10 bases between. Germline V gene lookup returns CDR1 SEHNR and CDR2 FQNEAQ (reference sequence). The CDR3 contains 13 residues. The material sequenced was peripheral blood, taken 28 days after the second AZD1222 dose. V is TRBV7-9 and J is TRBJ2-3; no clear D. This receptor was obtained from an adult who received the AZD1222 COVID-19 vaccine. In DNA form, the CDR3 reads TGTGCCAGCAGCTTGGGTTGGGTGGATACGCAGTATTTT. This codes for CASSLGWVDTQYF.